What follows are 6 T cell receptor beta chains derived from one specimen sequenced in a study of cytomegalovirus exposure and HLA in healthy donors. 13 Jbeta primers and 60 Vbeta primers were used for the PCR. Measured with immunoSEQ multiplex PCR; TCRdb has only the in-frame clones, and not every one. This table holds some 140,000 clones, approximately 80% found once. Sequenced input: PBMCs. The receptors were gathered from a woman in her thirties or forties in good health and CMV-seronegative.

The chain combines TRBV6-4 with TRBJ2-3; possibly TRBD2 for D (6 bases). The V end lost 4 bases, the J end lost 1 base, and 9 bases lay between the germline ends. Germline V gene sequence: CDR1 MRHNA, CDR2 SNTAGT. The CDR3 extends over 14 amino acids. DNA for the CDR3: TGTGCCAGCAGTGGGGGGGAAGGCACAGATACGCAGTATTTT. Its protein product is CASSGGEGTDTQYF.

The sample holds a few counts of this clone. V and J are TRBV2 and TRBJ2-2, with a possible D match to TRBD2 (5 bases). The CDR3 spans 15 residues. The V and J ends lost 4 bases and 3 bases respectively, with 12 bases between them. Germline lookup yields CDR1 SNHLY and CDR2 FYNNEI. The CDR3: CASSGLGRDTGELFF. The CDR3 region has the DNA TGTGCCAGCAGTGGCCTAGGGCGGGACACCGGGGAGCTGTTTTTT.

Here the CDR3 reads CASSETVNKNDYGYTF. Written as DNA, the CDR3 is TGTGCCAGCAGCGAAACAGTGAACAAAAACGACTATGGCTACACCTTC. The V call is TRBV7-3, the J call TRBJ1-2, with D unclear. This CDR3 region has 16 residues. Trimming left V 5 bases short and J 3 bases short, with 19 bases between. CDR1 SGHTA and CDR2 FQGTGA come from the germline V gene.

This chain joins TRBV19 and TRBJ1-4; 7 nucleotides match TRBD1. The CDR3 runs 15 residues. Germline-derived CDR1 and CDR2 are LNHDA and SQIVND (reference sequence). V shed 3 bases, J shed 5 bases, and the junction held 6 bases outside the gene matches. CDR3 in amino acids: CASSMGATGNEKLFF. CDR3 DNA sequence: TGTGCCAGTAGTATGGGGGCGACAGGGAATGAAAAACTGTTTTTT.

The chain links TRBV30 to TRBJ2-2; D is perhaps TRBD2 (5 bases). The CDR3 runs to 16 residues. Germline-derived CDR1 and CDR2 are GTSNPN and SVGIG (reference sequence). Deletions cut 5 bases from V and 1 base from J, with 17 bases between. In DNA, the CDR3 is TGTGCCTGGGAGGTGAGGACTGGAAGGAACACCGGGGAGCTGTTTTTT. Its translation is CAWEVRTGRNTGELFF.

This rearrangement joins TRBV6-1 to TRBJ1-4; a weak D match, TRBD1 (5 bases). Germline CDR1 MNHNS, CDR2 SASEGT. The germline V and J ends were trimmed by 5 bases and 5 bases, with 15 bases remaining between them. The CDR3 runs to 15 residues. The CDR3 bases are TGTGCCAGCAGTCTAGGGGCTATTACCAATGAAAAACTGTTTTTT. It translates to CASSLGAITNEKLFF.